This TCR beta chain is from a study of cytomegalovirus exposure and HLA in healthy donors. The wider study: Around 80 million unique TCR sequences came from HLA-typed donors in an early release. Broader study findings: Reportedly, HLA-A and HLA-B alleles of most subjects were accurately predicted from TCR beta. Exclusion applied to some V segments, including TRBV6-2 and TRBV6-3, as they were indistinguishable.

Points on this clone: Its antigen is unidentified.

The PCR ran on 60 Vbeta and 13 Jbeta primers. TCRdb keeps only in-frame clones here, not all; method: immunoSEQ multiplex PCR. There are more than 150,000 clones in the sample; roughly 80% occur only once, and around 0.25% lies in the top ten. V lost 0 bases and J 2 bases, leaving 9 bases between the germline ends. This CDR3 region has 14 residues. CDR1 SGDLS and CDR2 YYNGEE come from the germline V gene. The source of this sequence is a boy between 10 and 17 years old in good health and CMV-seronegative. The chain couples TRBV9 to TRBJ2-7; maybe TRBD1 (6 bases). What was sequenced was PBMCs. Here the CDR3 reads CASSVGQATYEQYF. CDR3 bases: TGTGCCAGCAGCGTAGGACAGGCGACCTACGAGCAGTACTTC.